This TCR beta chain came from a study of blood T cell repertoires in COVID-19. About the study: Sites across the United States, Italy and Spain contributed samples from acute and convalescent COVID-19. T cells, B-cell-depleted T cells, or PBMCs provided the cDNA or gDNA that served as material.

Germline V gives CDR1 MNHEY, CDR2 SVGEGT. V lost 4 bases to trimming and J lost 7 bases; unmatched junction nucleotides: 9. This CDR3 comprises 14 residues. Authors' processing steps: Reference gene primer amplification in the assay estimated nucleated cell counts. The data were produced by immunoSEQ multiplex PCR, yet TCRdb's version contains in-frame clones alone and is incomplete. D and trimming come from the DNA, and the V and J calls and clone size come from that table. Here the sample spans 310,000 or so clones, roughly 87% being singletons. The sequenced sample was peripheral blood. The receptor comes from a woman aged 45-60 years who had recovered from COVID-19. The chain employs TRBV6-2 or TRBV6-3 and TRBJ1-1; 7 bases fit TRBD1. The CDR3 DNA is TGTGCCAGCAGTTCACCCGGACAGGACTTTGAAGCTTTCTTT. It codes for CASSSPGQDFEAFF.